Given below is one T cell receptor beta chain in context. Antigen specificity is unknown. The ends were cut back, 5 bases at V and 0 bases at J, with 16 bases in the middle. The CDR3 is 16 residues long. From germline, CDR1 is MNHNS and CDR2 SASEGT. From RNA transcripts, TCR beta CDR3 regions were amplified. TCR CDR3 underwent first-round RT-PCR with the HTBI primer set. TCRdb fed the multiplex PCR reads into MiXCR, producing one record per CDR3 protein. The sample yields 530,000 or so distinct CDR3 sequences, roughly 24% seen once. This entry is derived from a study of T cells in Graves' hyperthyroidism and ophthalmopathy. As for the study in general: Sampling of peripheral blood happened at initial diagnosis, prior to any treatment. Overall study findings and caveats: Classification by a 13 V-J model distinguished ophthalmopathy from stable hyperthyroidism. Most clonotypes expanded in the thyroid (above 0.001) were also present in blood.

The sequence derives from a woman in her 30s with Graves' ophthalmopathy. Sequenced input: blood. This chain connects TRBV6-1 to TRBJ1-1, with D possibly TRBD1 on 5 matching bases. DNA for the CDR3: TGTGCCAGCAGTCCTAACTTCGGGGGGATGAACACTGAAGCTTTCTTT. This translates into CASSPNFGGMNTEAFF.